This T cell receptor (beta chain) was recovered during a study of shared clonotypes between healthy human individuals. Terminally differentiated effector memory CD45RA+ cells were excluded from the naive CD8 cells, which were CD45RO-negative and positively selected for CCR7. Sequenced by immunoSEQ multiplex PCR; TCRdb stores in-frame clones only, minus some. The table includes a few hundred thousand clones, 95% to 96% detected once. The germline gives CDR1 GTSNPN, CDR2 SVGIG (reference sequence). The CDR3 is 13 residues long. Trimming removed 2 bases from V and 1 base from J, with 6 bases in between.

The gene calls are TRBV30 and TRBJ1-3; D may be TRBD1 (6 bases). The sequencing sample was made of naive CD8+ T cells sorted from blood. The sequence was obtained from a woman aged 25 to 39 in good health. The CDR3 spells CAWSRGSGNTIYF. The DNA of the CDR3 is TGTGCCTGGAGTAGGGGGTCTGGAAACACCATATATTTT.